This T cell receptor (beta chain) was identified in a study of cytomegalovirus exposure and HLA in healthy donors. Study conclusions and caveats: The number of N-insertions in an Asian-associated ancestry cluster was reportedly below the approximately 690-donor mean in a later analysis. Association with HLA alleles at 0.05 false discovery rate was found for approximately 18,000 TCR beta sequences in a later analysis. Investigators reported fewer than 200 TCR beta chains as tied to cytomegalovirus.

After removal of 1 base from V and 3 bases from J, the junction contained 5 bases not matched to a gene. This CDR3 comprises 15 residues. Per the germline V gene, CDR1 is GTSNPN and CDR2 is SVGIG (reference sequence). The PCR ran on 60 Vbeta and 13 Jbeta primers. The table came from immunoSEQ multiplex PCR; TCRdb's copy has only in-frame clones and leaves some out. The sample lists about 170,000 clones; around 84% were seen once. This clone was counted a few times. Its antigen remains unidentified. The sample has other DNA sequences that encode this CDR3 too. This sequence joins TRBV30 and TRBJ1-4, with 7 positions matching TRBD1. The receptor comes from a man aged 18 to 30 in good health and CMV-seropositive. Sample: PBMCs. DNA of the CDR3: TGTGCCTGGAGTGCAGCGACAGGGTCTAATGAAAAACTGTTTTTT. Protein: CAWSAATGSNEKLFF.